This record looks at one T cell receptor (beta chain) sequence and its context. Its antigen is still unknown. The data stem from a study of cytomegalovirus exposure and HLA in healthy donors. Study outcomes and limitations: In all likelihood, a cluster of highly shared sequence variants was a sequencing artifact. The study flagged around 150 TCR beta chains as cytomegalovirus-associated.

The PCR contained 60 Vbeta and 13 Jbeta primers. Assay: immunoSEQ multiplex PCR; the TCRdb copy retains only in-frame clones and omits some. This sample has 180,000 or so clones, with almost 80% found just once. There are 17 residues in the CDR3. CDR1 MGHRA and CDR2 YSYEKL come from the germline V gene. With V trimmed by 0 bases and J by 0 bases, 3 bases remained unmatched. V usage is TRBV4-1 and J usage is TRBJ1-5; 9 bases are shared with TRBD1. The sequencing input was PBMCs. The TCR sequence derives from a man aged 40-49 years in good health and CMV-seropositive. The CDR3, as DNA: TGCGCCAGCAGCCAAGAACAGGGGGCTTATAGCAATCAGCCCCAGCATTTT. Its translation is CASSQEQGAYSNQPQHF.